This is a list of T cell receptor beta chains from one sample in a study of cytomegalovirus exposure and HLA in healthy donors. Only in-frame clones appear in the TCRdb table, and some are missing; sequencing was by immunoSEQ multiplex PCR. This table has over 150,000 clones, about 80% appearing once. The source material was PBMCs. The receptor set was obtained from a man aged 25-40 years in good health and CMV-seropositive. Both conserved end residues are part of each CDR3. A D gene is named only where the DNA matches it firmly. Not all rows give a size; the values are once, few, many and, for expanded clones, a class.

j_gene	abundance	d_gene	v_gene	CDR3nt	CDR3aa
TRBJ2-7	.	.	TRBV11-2	TGTGCCAGCAGCTCGGGACTCTACAACTCCTACGAGCAGTACTTC	CASSSGLYNSYEQYF
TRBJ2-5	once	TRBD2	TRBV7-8	TGTGCCAGCAGCCCAGAGGTAGTCGGTGCGGGGGTAGGGGAGACCCAGTACTTC	CASSPEVVGAGVGETQYF
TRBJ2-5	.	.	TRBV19	TGTGCCAGTAGTATAGGGGGGACTCAAGAGACCCAGTACTTC	CASSIGGTQETQYF
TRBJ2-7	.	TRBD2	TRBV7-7	TGTGCCAGCAGCTTGGGACTAGCGGTCGACGAGCAGTACTTC	CASSLGLAVDEQYF
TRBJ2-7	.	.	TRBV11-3	TGTGCCAGCAGCTCTGATTTGGCCCCCTACGAGCAGTACTTC	CASSSDLAPYEQYF
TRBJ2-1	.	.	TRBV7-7	TGTGCCAGCAGCGTCTCAGCGAGCTCCTACAATGAGCAGTTCTTC	CASSVSASSYNEQFF
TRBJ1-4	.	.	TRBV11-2	TGTGCCAGCAGCTACAGGGTAACGGATGAAAAACTGTTTTTT	CASSYRVTDEKLFF
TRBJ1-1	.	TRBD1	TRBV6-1	TGTGCCAGCTGGACAGGGGGGGCCACTGAAGCTTTCTTT	CASWTGGATEAFF
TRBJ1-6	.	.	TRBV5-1	TGCGCCAGCAGCTTGGAGGTCGGGGTGCGCAATAATTCACCCCTCCACTTT	CASSLEVGVRNNSPLHF
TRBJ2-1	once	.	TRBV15	TGTGCCACCAGCAGATCTGCGGGGATAGCGGCCTCCTACAATGAGCAGTTCTTC	CATSRSAGIAASYNEQFF
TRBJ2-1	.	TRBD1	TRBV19	TGTGCCAGTAGAAACAGGGGTACAGAGCAGTTCTTC	CASRNRGTEQFF
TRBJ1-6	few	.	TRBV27	TGTGCCAGCACCGGGGGGGGACCCCGAAAACGTTCACCCCTCCACTTT	CASTGGGPRKRSPLHF
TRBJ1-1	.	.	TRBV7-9	TGTGCCAGCAGCTCAGATCGCAGGGCGAACACTGAAGCTTTCTTT	CASSSDRRANTEAFF
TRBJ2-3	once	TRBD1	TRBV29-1	TGCAGCGTGGATCAGGGGGCTGGCGCAGATACGCAGTATTTT	CSVDQGAGADTQYF
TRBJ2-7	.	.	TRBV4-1	TGCGCCAGCAGCCAAGTCACCAGGGTGGGTAGCGAGCAGTACTTC	CASSQVTRVGSEQYF
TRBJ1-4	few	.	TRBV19	TGTGCCAGTAGTGCCATTAGGGGCACTAATGAAAAACTGTTTTTT	CASSAIRGTNEKLFF
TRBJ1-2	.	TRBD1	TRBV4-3	TGCGCCAGCAGCCAAGTAGGACAGGGGTCTGGCTACACCTTC	CASSQVGQGSGYTF
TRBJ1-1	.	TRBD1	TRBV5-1	TGCGCCAGCAGCTTCCCACAGGGGGGGAAGAACACTGAAGCTTTCTTT	CASSFPQGGKNTEAFF
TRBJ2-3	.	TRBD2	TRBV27	TGTGCCAGCAGTTTAGGCGGGAGGTTCCCAGATACGCAGTATTTT	CASSLGGRFPDTQYF
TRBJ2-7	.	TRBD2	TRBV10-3	TGTGCCATCAGTGCCGGCGGGAGTTACGAGCAGTACTTC	CAISAGGSYEQYF
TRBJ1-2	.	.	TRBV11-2	TGTGCCAGCAGCTTACCTGGGGGGGCTAACTATGGCTACACCTTC	CASSLPGGANYGYTF
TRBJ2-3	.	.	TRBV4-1	TGCGCCAGCAGCCCCCAACCGGGAGATACGCAGTATTTT	CASSPQPGDTQYF
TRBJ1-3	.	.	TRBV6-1	TGTGCCAGCAGTGAACGAGGGGGAAACACCATATATTTT	CASSERGGNTIYF
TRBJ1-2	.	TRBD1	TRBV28	TGTGCCAGCAGTTTATTAGGGGGCAATGGCTACACCTTC	CASSLLGGNGYTF
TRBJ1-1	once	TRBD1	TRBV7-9	TGTGCCAGCAGCCCGGAGACAGGGGGTCCCACTGAAGCTTTCTTT	CASSPETGGPTEAFF
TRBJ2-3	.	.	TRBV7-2	TGTGCCAGCAGCTCCCCAGGGTCCACAGATACGCAGTATTTT	CASSSPGSTDTQYF
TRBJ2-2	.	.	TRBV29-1	TGCAGCGCTCCAGGGGAAACGAACGCCGGGGAGCTGTTTTTT	CSAPGETNAGELFF
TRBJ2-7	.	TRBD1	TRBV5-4	TGTGCCAGCAGCACGACAGGGGCTGAGCAGTACTTC	CASSTTGAEQYF
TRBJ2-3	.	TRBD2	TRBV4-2	TGTGCCAGCAGCCAATCGGCGGGAGGGCATACAGATACGCAGTATTTT	CASSQSAGGHTDTQYF
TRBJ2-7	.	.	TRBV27	TGTGCCAGCAAAACCCTTTCGGAGACGGGACACCTCTACGAGCAGTACTTC	CASKTLSETGHLYEQYF
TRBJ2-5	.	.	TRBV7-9	TGTGCCAGCGGGCCGGGACATCCCTCCGAGGCCCAGTACTTC	CASGPGHPSEAQYF
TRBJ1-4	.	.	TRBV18	TGTGCCAGCTCACTAGATGGACAGAGGAATGAAAAACTGTTTTTT	CASSLDGQRNEKLFF
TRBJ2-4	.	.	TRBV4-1	TGCGCCAGCAGCCATGCGGGGGCAGGCAGGGACATTCAGTACTTC	CASSHAGAGRDIQYF
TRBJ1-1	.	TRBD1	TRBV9	TGTGCCAGCAGCGCCTTACCGGGACAGGGGGGCGCTGAAGCTTTCTTT	CASSALPGQGGAEAFF
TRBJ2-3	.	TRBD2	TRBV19	TGTGCCAGTAGTATGGCGGGGGGAGGTAGCACAGATACGCAGTATTTT	CASSMAGGGSTDTQYF
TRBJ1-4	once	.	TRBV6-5	TGTGCCAGCAGCCCGAGGGGGGGAACTAATGAAAAACTGTTTTTT	CASSPRGGTNEKLFF
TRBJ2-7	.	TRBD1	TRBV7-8	TGTGCCAGCAGCTTGGACAGGGGGGGACCGTACTTC	CASSLDRGGPYF
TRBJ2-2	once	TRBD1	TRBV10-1	TGCGCCAGCAGCGCAGGGGGTACCGGGGAGCTGTTTTTT	CASSAGGTGELFF
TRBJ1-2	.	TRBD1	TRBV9	TGTGCCAGCAGCGGCGGACAGGCTAACTATGGCTACACCTTC	CASSGGQANYGYTF
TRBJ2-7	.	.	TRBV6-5	TGTGCCAGCAGCCTCGTGTCTGGCCACGAGCAGTACTTC	CASSLVSGHEQYF
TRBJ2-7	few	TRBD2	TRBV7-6	TGTGCCAGCAGCCCAAGGGGGGGACTAGCCTACGAGCAGTACTTC	CASSPRGGLAYEQYF
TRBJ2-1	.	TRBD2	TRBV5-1	TGCGCCAGCAGCCCTAGGCGGACTAGCGAGAGCTCCTACAATGAGCAGTTCTTC	CASSPRRTSESSYNEQFF
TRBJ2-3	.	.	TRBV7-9	TGTGCCAGCAGCTTTCAAGAGCTAGAGATCACAGATACGCAGTATTTT	CASSFQELEITDTQYF
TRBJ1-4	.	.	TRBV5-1	TGCGCCAGCAGCTTGGGTTACAGTGACAGTGGTGAAAAACTGTTTTTT	CASSLGYSDSGEKLFF
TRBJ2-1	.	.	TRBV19	TGTGCCAGTGAGGTTGCTTTGGCGAGCAATGAGCAGTTCTTC	CASEVALASNEQFF
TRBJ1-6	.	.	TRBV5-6	TGTGCCAGCAGCCCCAAGGGGGGGGCCGCATATAATTCACCCCTCCACTTT	CASSPKGGAAYNSPLHF
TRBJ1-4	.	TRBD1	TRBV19	TGTGCCAGTAGTATGGGACAGGGGGACGAAAAACTGTTTTTT	CASSMGQGDEKLFF
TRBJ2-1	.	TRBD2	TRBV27	TGTGCCAGCAGTTTATTAAGCGGGAGGGAGAATGAGCAGTTCTTC	CASSLLSGRENEQFF
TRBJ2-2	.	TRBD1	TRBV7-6	TGTGCCAGCAGCTTAGGCACAGGGGACGGTGTCACCGGGGAGCTGTTTTTT	CASSLGTGDGVTGELFF
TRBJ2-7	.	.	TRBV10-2	TGCGCCAGCAGTGAGGGACAACACTACGAGCAGTACTTC	CASSEGQHYEQYF
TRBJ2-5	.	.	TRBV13	TGTGCCAGCAGCCTAGGCCTCGGAGAGACCCAGTACTTC	CASSLGLGETQYF